This TCR beta chain was observed in a study of T cell responses to AZD1222 COVID-19 vaccine. Findings and limits, study-wide: A reported finding is that nearly half of spike-specific TCRs target unmutated variant regions. Two AZD1222 administrations were followed by greater Spike-specific TCR breadth and depth. Vaccine-associated CD4 TCRs spanned spike, dominant at 160-218 and 743-854. Only a handful of AZD1222 recipients, several in all, had baseline seropositivity.

Of note for this clone: The target antigen is unknown.

Profiling relied on immunoSEQ multiplex PCR, and the TCRdb table lists in-frame clones only, not all of them. Among about 120,000 clones, approximately 87% were seen once, and the ten largest hold roughly 12%. Source: peripheral blood, taken on day 0 of AZD1222 vaccination. This TCR derives from an adult in good health.

CDR3 DNA: TGTGCCAGCAGCTTAGAGCGGAGGGCCCGCGAGCAGTACTTC. Protein product: CASSLERRAREQYF. The chain joins TRBV7-2 to TRBJ2-7; TRBD2 is a possible D gene (6 bases). This CDR3 region has 14 residues. The germline V gene encodes CDR1 SGHTA and CDR2 FQGNSA. The V end was cut by 1 base, the J end by 6 bases, with 13 bases between.